The sequence of this T cell receptor beta chain was determined in a study of cytomegalovirus exposure and HLA in healthy donors (dated by TCRdb to 2015 to 2018). As for the study more broadly: According to an earlier analysis of 587 of the donors, about 179 million T cells yielded 95 million to 140 million unique TCR beta sequences and about 280 Gb of sequence data. Approximately 300 gigabases of sequencing data and around 80 million unique TCR sequences made up an early release that covered under 750 HLA-typed donors. Among the roughly 410 genotyped donors, about 85% belonged to the genetic ancestry cluster associated with self-reported Caucasian donors. The aim of the study was to test whether cataloging public T cell receptors could identify signatures of past pathogen exposure. The T cell repertoires of under 750 subjects were profiled by immunosequencing and related to cytomegalovirus serostatus. Besides the first cohort of roughly 700 subjects, a separate validation cohort made up of 95 to 150 different subjects was used. To predict cytomegalovirus infection status, the study brought together high-throughput TCR immunosequencing, statistical association of individual TCRs with disease status, and machine learning. In a later analysis, previously published TCR beta repertoires from 670 or so donors were re-analyzed and high-resolution HLA genotyping was added so that TCR occurrence patterns could be studied. In the later analysis, no new phenotypic data were used to find candidate immune exposures; instead, reliance was placed on TCR beta sequences and their occurrence across donors. In an earlier analysis of a few hundred of the donors, high-throughput TCR beta sequencing was used to judge whether each TCR beta V gene segment behaved as functional or pseudogenic. Alongside the repertoire data, information on donor age, sex, ethnicity and CMV serostatus was compiled. Genome-wide SNP genotypes for about 60% of the roughly 670 donors were used in a later genetic analysis, which treated that subset as a discovery cohort. Every repertoire in the discovery cohort had been generated on one and the same sequencing platform. Both class I and class II loci were covered by HLA typing, at four-digit resolution. Typing coverage differed by locus: A, B, C, DRB1 and DQB1 were typed in roughly 620-630 donors, DQA1 in about 500, DPA1 in 600 to 610, and DPB1 in about 450. Because of strong linkage in the cohort, roughly five DR-DQ haplotypes were treated as single units for association and clustering. Among 350 to 400 genotyped donors of the cohort, an average of approximately 240,000 unique TCR beta nucleotide sequences were sequenced per donor, roughly a sixth of them non-productive.

What the authors observed across the whole study: Three of the identified cytomegalovirus-associated TCR beta chains were confirmed in vitro to be specific for cytomegalovirus antigens. In a later analysis, 16,951 TCR beta sequences were associated with specific HLA alleles at a false discovery rate of 0.05. Assigning TCR associations to individual alleles was difficult when HLA alleles, especially DR and DQ, strongly co-occurred. The 87-base-pair reads could not distinguish some IMGT-functional V segments, including TRBV6-2 and TRBV6-3, so those segments were excluded. Because counts were too low, around 18 rarely observed V segments, including chromosome 9 orphons, were left out of the earlier analysis of a few hundred of the donors. Most TCR sequences were seen in very few donors, while some public TCRs were found in many individuals. A group of highly shared sequence variants was considered likely to be a technical artifact of the sequencing pipeline. A later analysis found that most CMV-associated TCR beta chains appeared HLA-restricted, with HLA associations seemingly driven largely by CMV exposure. Linkage disequilibrium might explain the correlated functional status among segregating V segments, but an unknown experimental factor could not be excluded. According to a later genetic analysis, donors in an Asian-associated ancestry cluster had fewer N-insertions in productive TCRs than the approximately 670-donor mean. In both the original and validation cohorts, the classifier was reported to diagnose cytomegalovirus status with high specificity and sensitivity. This cohort had only TCR beta chains sequenced, and the lack of alpha or paired-chain data limited which features could be detected. In an earlier analysis of some 500 of the donors, most TCR beta V segments appeared in productive rearrangements about 87% or about 30% of the time, broadly matching IMGT annotations. Because HLA typing was unavailable for some donors at each locus, only the typed subset was used in association tests. A later analysis reported that several top co-occurrence clusters appeared linked to parvovirus B19, influenza, CMV and Epstein-Barr virus. A further reported finding was that TCR beta sequences accurately predicted the HLA-A and HLA-B alleles for most subjects in the first cohort. The study gave a list of under 200 TCR beta chains associated with cytomegalovirus. In a later analysis, HLA-associated TCR beta chains were found to be more clonally expanded and to have lower generation probabilities than equally common non-associated chains. Sequencing depth was assumed to be roughly uniform across donors in the presence/absence analyses, though that assumption may not hold. According to the authors, the approach could potentially be generalized to other disease states and immunological phenotypes. According to a later analysis, TCR association rates differed among HLA loci, with DRB1 alleles showing the most associated TCRs and HLA-C alleles showing the fewest. V-gene and J-gene trimming of TCR beta chains was associated with a missense DCLRE1C variant in a later genetic analysis, and the association was replicated in an independent cohort. The only immune exposure information available for the cohort was CMV serostatus.

The cohort was made up of roughly 670 healthy bone marrow donors. All cohort members were sampled while nominally healthy, although unrecorded immune exposures were likely present. The donor was CMV seronegative and belonged to the group of 352 seronegative cohort members. A peripheral blood sample was collected from each donor, and TCR beta sequencing was performed on peripheral blood mononuclear cells. The Qiagen DNeasy Blood Extraction Kit was used to extract genomic DNA from the blood cell samples. Details on this clone: The target of this receptor is not known. One base away there is no much larger clone; base qualities are not given.

Including cysteine and phenylalanine, the CDR3 has 15 amino acids. Only CDR3 DNA is held: 45 bases, read in frame from base 1. Reading the germline V gene gives CDR1 SGHAT and CDR2 FQNNGV. A distance of 11 bases separates the germline ends of V and J, which lose 2 bases and 1 base respectively. Library preparation was by the immunoSEQ multiplex PCR assay. For the multiplex PCR, a mixture combining 60 forward primers for TCR Vbeta segments and 13 reverse primers for TCR Jbeta segments was used. The CDR3 region of rearranged TCR beta genes was amplified from genomic DNA with a multiplex PCR assay. The Illumina HiSeq System was used to sequence the amplified TCR beta libraries as 87-base-pair reads. In the authors' own workflow: A later analysis counted around 72 million unique TCR beta chains across the approximately 700 repertoires, and some 11 million of these chains were shared by at least two donors. To remove PCR and sequencing errors, raw reads were error-corrected and collapsed into unique sequences using a nearest-neighbor algorithm that merged closely related sequences. To assign V, D and J gene segments, CDR3 sequences were aligned to IMGT reference sequences. Each retained sequence needed at least a six-nucleotide match to both a V gene segment and a J gene segment. A rearrangement was called productive if the CDR3 had no stop codons and remained in frame with V and J, and every other rearrangement was called non-productive. Following IMGT convention, CDR3 was defined as the stretch from the second conserved V-encoded cysteine up to the conserved J-encoded phenylalanine. Sequences without an unambiguous match to a single V gene segment were excluded from the earlier analysis of about 600 of the donors. In an earlier analysis of approximately 560 of the donors, a V segment was called functional when productive rearrangements were above 56.7%, and segregating when the standard deviation between donors exceeded 5%. To diagnose cytomegalovirus status from the catalog of TCR beta chain sequences, a statistical classification framework was built. A later analysis assigned V and J genes by comparing TCR nucleotide sequences with IMGT/GENE-DB human TR gene sequences. In a later analysis, CDR3 sequences and most-parsimonious VDJ recombination scenarios were assigned using the TCRdist pipeline. In a later analysis, every TCR beta chain was defined by the combination of its CDR3 amino acid sequence and its V-gene family, and reads without a unique V-gene family were dropped. As a way to deal with suspected cross-contamination and a sequencing artifact, a later analysis dropped hundreds of nucleotide sequences that were highly shared and had low generation probability. In a later analysis, a clonal expansion index for each public chain was calculated from normalized within-repertoire ranks of inferred template counts. A later analysis computed generation probabilities with a VDJ recombination model fitted to out-of-frame rearrangements, and checked the results against IGoR. Hypergeometric tests were used in a later analysis to score TCR-TCR, TCR-HLA and TCR-CMV co-occurrence, with a repertoire-size bias correction applied to the TCR pairs. To estimate false discovery rates, a later analysis permuted the HLA or CMV assignments 20 times. In a later analysis, co-occurring TCRs were grouped using DBSCAN, and TCRdist sequence similarity was added for clustering within HLA-allele-positive subsets. Repertoires with fewer than 30,000 or more than 120,000 public chains were left out of co-occurrence clustering, as were roughly five repertoires with anomalous nucleotide sharing. TCRdb carries this immuneACCESS record with in-frame sequences only. Its versions omit some clonotypes, under half of them owing to an unresolved V gene in the studies checked, with the rest unexplained. That table gives V, J and clone size, and the DNA gave D and trimming. Across this sample there are approximately 190,000 clones, with roughly 83% seen only once. The top ten clonotypes cover around 0.24% of the sample.

Here the chain combines TRBV11-2 and TRBJ1-1; there is no confident call for the D gene. This receptor was taken from a boy aged 5 to 17 in good health and CMV-seronegative. The sample consisted of PBMCs. Read as DNA, the sequence is TGTGCCAGCAGCTTAAGCGGGCTTCGGAACACTGAAGCTTTCTTT. It translates to CASSLSGLRNTEAFF.